This T cell receptor (beta chain) emerged from a study of cytotoxic CD8 clonotypes in ibrutinib-treated CLL. Study-wide background: Partial response was seen in about 25 patients and complete response in 2; after median 68 months, about 14 stayed remitted, about 12 progressed. After a median around 13 months on treatment (6 to 36), response samples were drawn.

The germline V gene encodes CDR1 MNHNS and CDR2 SASEGT. There are 14 residues in the CDR3. The germline V and J ends were trimmed by 7 bases and 6 bases, with 13 bases remaining between them. Researchers set a sequencing depth target of 1 in 200,000 to 1 in 1 million T cells. Generated by immunoSEQ multiplex PCR, the TCRdb table keeps only in-frame clones and is missing some. The sample has 58,000 or so clones, less than 75% seen once. Many counts were recorded for this clone. The TCR originated in a human donor with chronic lymphocytic leukemia. This sequence joins TRBV6-1 and TRBJ1-6, with a weak D call TRBD1 (6 bases). Sample: PBMCs, taken after 12 months of ibrutinib treatment. Here the CDR3 DNA reads TGTGCCAGCAATAGAGACAGGTTTAATTCACCCCTCCACTTT. It encodes CASNRDRFNSPLHF.